Listed below are T cell receptor beta chains from one sample, sequenced in a study of blood T cell repertoires in COVID-19. TCRdb's copy holds only in-frame clones and misses some; the assay was immunoSEQ multiplex PCR. The table records 70,000 or so clones, 82% of them present only once. Sequencing was carried out using peripheral blood. The receptors derive from a human donor in a cohort sampled during active COVID-19. Each CDR3 is given with its conserved first and last residue. Size is stated for part of the rows, as once, few or many counts, or as a class when the clone is expanded.

J: TRBJ2-7
V: TRBV5-1
size: .
CDR3: CASNQQPGGEQYF

J: TRBJ2-7
V: TRBV4-2
size: few
CDR3: CASSGRGTRDYEQYF

J: TRBJ2-7
V: TRBV7-9
size: .
CDR3: CASSLTTGQGSYEQYF

J: TRBJ1-2
V: TRBV3-1/TRBV3-2
size: .
CDR3: CASSPRPRQGEGGYTF

J: TRBJ1-1
V: TRBV18
size: .
CDR3: CASSDLQGRGTEAFF

J: TRBJ1-1
V: TRBV4-1
size: few
CDR3: CASSQDDRVNTEAFF

J: TRBJ1-2
V: TRBV10-1
size: .
CDR3: CASTDRVWQGYGYTF

J: TRBJ2-7
V: TRBV5-1
size: few
CDR3: CASSLRVASSGQYF

J: TRBJ1-5
V: TRBV7-2
size: .
CDR3: CASSLEGGWSNQPQHF

J: TRBJ2-6
V: TRBV30
size: .
CDR3: CAWGTGSSGANVLTF

J: TRBJ1-1
V: TRBV6-2/TRBV6-3
size: few
CDR3: CASSYLGGAEAFF

J: TRBJ1-1
V: TRBV6-5
size: once
CDR3: CASSPLGRMNTEAFF

J: TRBJ1-6
V: TRBV19
size: .
CDR3: CASSPRRVEGSYNSPLHF

J: TRBJ1-2
V: TRBV10-3
size: .
CDR3: CAISELKGVYGYTF

J: TRBJ2-2
V: TRBV2
size: few
CDR3: CASRELEPRVPGELFF

J: TRBJ1-2
V: TRBV4-1
size: .
CDR3: CASSQGTGTNYGYTF

J: TRBJ2-5
V: TRBV21-1
size: .
CDR3: CASFPGGQETQYF

J: TRBJ2-7
V: TRBV5-4
size: few
CDR3: CASSRDRGLGEQYF

J: TRBJ2-7
V: TRBV11-1
size: .
CDR3: CASSLGGGYEQYF

J: TRBJ1-2
V: TRBV6-4
size: .
CDR3: CASSSTGLYGYTF

J: TRBJ1-6
V: TRBV27
size: .
CDR3: CASLKKVGRGSSYNSPLHF

J: TRBJ1-1
V: TRBV2
size: .
CDR3: CASRSPEGVNTEAFF

J: TRBJ2-1
V: TRBV4-3
size: .
CDR3: CASSQEPAGGFEQFF

J: TRBJ1-4
V: TRBV7-9
size: .
CDR3: CASSLDFFNEKLFF

J: TRBJ1-5
V: TRBV19
size: .
CDR3: CASNMGRQPQHF

J: TRBJ1-1
V: TRBV7-9
size: .
CDR3: CASSLTGVGTEAFF

J: TRBJ2-3
V: TRBV7-2
size: few
CDR3: CASSLSGGAADTQYF

J: TRBJ2-7
V: TRBV19
size: .
CDR3: CASSRQGISYEQYF

J: TRBJ2-7
V: TRBV18
size: .
CDR3: CASSPFPSYEQYF

J: TRBJ1-5
V: TRBV2
size: .
CDR3: CAVSTEDINQPQHF

J: TRBJ1-2
V: TRBV5-1
size: .
CDR3: CASSPPGEEGYGYTF

J: TRBJ1-5
V: TRBV7-2
size: .
CDR3: CASSLSGTGGNQPQHF

J: TRBJ2-5
V: TRBV4-2
size: .
CDR3: CASSQDPGRQETQYF

J: TRBJ1-5
V: TRBV2
size: .
CDR3: CASKNQGLGNQPQHF

J: TRBJ2-7
V: TRBV7-9
size: .
CDR3: CASSQGTGRYTYEQYF

J: TRBJ1-2
V: TRBV21-1
size: few
CDR3: CAVHSRGGYTF

J: TRBJ2-5
V: TRBV4-1
size: .
CDR3: CASSQGKQGQQETQYF

J: TRBJ2-7
V: TRBV4-1
size: .
CDR3: CASSRLAGRDGEQYF

J: TRBJ2-7
V: TRBV7-9
size: .
CDR3: CASSLPGTGSYEQYF

J: TRBJ1-2
V: TRBV27
size: .
CDR3: CASSPGDSRIYGYTF

J: TRBJ2-1
V: TRBV6-4
size: .
CDR3: CASSTSGGAYNEQFF

J: TRBJ2-2
V: TRBV2
size: .
CDR3: CASTPSLGLDTGELFF

J: TRBJ1-5
V: TRBV6-5
size: .
CDR3: CASSRAEGQPQHF

J: TRBJ1-1
V: TRBV2
size: .
CDR3: CASNSRFFGTEAFF

J: TRBJ1-5
V: TRBV9
size: few
CDR3: CASSVGSSSNQPQHF

J: TRBJ1-3
V: TRBV11-2
size: once
CDR3: CASSLRRVQSFSGNTIYF

J: TRBJ2-7
V: TRBV28
size: .
CDR3: CASRIRGQEQYF